The 32 T cell receptor beta chains below come from one sample, sequenced in a study of cytomegalovirus exposure and HLA in healthy donors. The PCR was carried out with 60 Vbeta primers and 13 Jbeta primers. Here immunoSEQ multiplex PCR was the method, and the copy in TCRdb shows in-frame clones only, minus some. The data show hundreds of thousands of clones, approximately 80% seen once. Material: PBMCs. The receptors originated from a male donor in good health and CMV-seronegative.

The V call is TRBV6-5, the J call TRBJ1-4; D not resolved. CDR1 is MNHEY and CDR2 is SVGAGI in the germline V gene. This CDR3 comprises 16 residues. V lost 0 bases to trimming and J lost 2 bases, with 10 bases between them. CDR3 in DNA: TGTGCCAGCAGTTACTCGGCGGGCTCGACTAATGAAAAACTGTTTTTT. Residues: CASSYSAGSTNEKLFF.

V usage is TRBV7-2 and J usage is TRBJ1-5, with D hard to call. This CDR3 spans 15 amino acids. With 4 bases removed from V and 3 bases from J, the gap between germline ends came to 13 bases. Germline assignment: CDR1 SGHTA and CDR2 FQGNSA. The chain's CDR3 is CASSSWSINNQPQHF. CDR3 DNA sequence: TGTGCCAGCAGCTCGTGGTCTATAAACAATCAGCCCCAGCATTTT.

This sequence joins TRBV7-6 and TRBJ2-7; 7 bases map to TRBD2. The CDR3 totals 16 residues. J was trimmed by 2 bases and V by 0 bases; bases with no gene match: 7. Germline V gene sequence: CDR1 SGHVS, CDR2 FNYEAQ. The CDR3 loop is CASSLASPGGTYEQYF. For the CDR3, the DNA is TGTGCCAGCAGCTTAGCCTCGCCGGGAGGAACCTACGAGCAGTACTTC.

This clone was seen only once. This chain links TRBV7-9 with TRBJ2-6; 8 bases are shared with TRBD1. Germline assignment: CDR1 SEHNR and CDR2 FQNEAQ (reference sequence). V was pared by 4 bases and J by 0 bases, with 5 bases of the junction left unmatched. The CDR3 covers 17 residues. The CDR3 nucleotides read TGTGCCAGCAGCTCCCAGGGGGCTGCCTCTGGGGCCAACGTCCTGACTTTC. This sequence encodes CASSSQGAASGANVLTF.

V usage is TRBV11-2 and J usage is TRBJ2-7; 8 positions match TRBD2. After removal of 1 base from V and 9 bases from J, the junction contained 2 bases not matched to a gene. The CDR3 spans 12 residues. The germline V gene has CDR1 SGHAT and CDR2 FQNNGV. The CDR3 protein is CASSLGAGGQYF. The CDR3 coding sequence is TGTGCCAGCAGCTTAGGGGCGGGAGGGCAGTACTTC.

V gene TRBV6-5 combines with J gene TRBJ2-7; 7 nucleotides agree with TRBD1. The CDR3 is 14 amino acids. The junction had 5 bases not matched to a gene; V was cut back by 6 bases and J by 0 bases. Germline assignment: CDR1 MNHEY and CDR2 SVGAGI. The CDR3: CASSGTASSYEQYF. The CDR3, as DNA: TGTGCCAGCAGCGGGACAGCCTCCTCCTACGAGCAGTACTTC.

V and J are TRBV15 and TRBJ2-3; D is ambiguous. Trimming stripped 4 bases from V and 2 bases from J, with 7 bases between. The CDR3 spans 13 residues. The germline gives CDR1 LNHNV, CDR2 YYDKDF (reference sequence). The CDR3 DNA is TGTGCCACCAGCACCCCTCCCACAGATACGCAGTATTTT. This gives the protein CATSTPPTDTQYF.

The V gene is TRBV7-3, the J gene TRBJ1-1, with TRBD1 matching 9 bases. The CDR3 spans 15 residues. The germline V gene has CDR1 SGHTA and CDR2 FQGTGA. The J segment lost 6 bases and the V segment lost 5 bases, leaving 10 bases of the junction unmatched. For the CDR3, the DNA is TGTGCCAGCAGCCCGGCCCCGGGACAGGGCTCTGAAGCTTTCTTT. Residues: CASSPAPGQGSEAFF. The variable domain in full, completed from reference TRBV7-3 and TRBJ1-1, reads GAGVSQTPSNKVTEKGKYVELRCDPISGHTALYWYRQSLGQGPEFLIYFQGTGAADDSGLPNDRFFAVRPEGSVSTLKIQRTERGDSAVYLCASSPAPGQGSEAFFGQGTRLTVV.

The chain employs TRBV20-1 and TRBJ1-2, with a tentative D call TRBD1 (5 bases). CDR1 is DFQATT, CDR2 SNEGSKA, per germline (reference sequence). The CDR3 covers 10 residues. Deletions cut 6 bases from V and 11 bases from J, with 13 bases between. DNA of the CDR3: TGCAGTGCCTATGATGGGGGGTACACCTTC. Translation: CSAYDGGYTF.

J is TRBJ2-1 and V is TRBV14; 8 nucleotides align to TRBD1. Trimming took 1 base from V and 4 from J; bases not matched to a gene: 3. The CDR3 runs to 15 residues. Germline assignment: CDR1 SGHDN and CDR2 FVKESK. CDR3 in amino acids: CASSQGRGQYNEQFF. CDR3 sequence (DNA): TGTGCCAGCAGCCAAGGCAGGGGGCAATACAATGAGCAGTTCTTC.

The CDR3 protein is CASLSGSSSYEQYF. In DNA, the CDR3 is TGTGCCAGCCTCTCGGGGAGTAGCTCCTACGAGCAGTACTTC. The V gene is TRBV6-5, the J gene TRBJ2-7; possibly TRBD2 for D (5 bases). V lost 8 bases and J 0 bases, leaving 14 bases between the germline ends. The CDR3 extends over 14 amino acids. Germline lookup yields CDR1 MNHEY and CDR2 SVGAGI.

This clone was found a few times. The chain couples TRBV6-6 to TRBJ1-1; 7 positions agree with TRBD1. CDR1 and CDR2 from the germline V gene are MNHNY and SVGAGI (reference sequence). The CDR3 spans 14 residues. Losses at the gene ends were 5 bases for V and 1 base for J; bases not matched to a gene: 4. The CDR3 loop is CASSLQGRNTEAFF. CDR3 nucleotides: TGTGCCAGCAGTCTACAGGGGAGGAACACTGAAGCTTTCTTT.

This rearrangement joins TRBV28 to TRBJ2-1; tentative D call: TRBD1 (6 bases). The ends were cut back, 4 bases at V and 14 bases at J, with 15 bases in the middle. The CDR3 loop spans 12 amino acids. CDR1 and CDR2 from the germline V gene are MDHEN and SYDVKM. The CDR3 DNA is TGTGCCAGCAGTTGGGGCCGGGACACGGAGTTCTTC. The encoded protein is CASSWGRDTEFF.

The chain combines TRBV30 with TRBJ1-5, with D perhaps TRBD1 (5 bases). The CDR3 has 14 residues. V was pared by 2 bases and J by 5 bases, with 13 bases between. Germline assignment: CDR1 GTSNPN and CDR2 SVGIG (reference sequence). CDR3 bases: TGTGCCTGGAGTCTTGCGGCAGGGCATCAGCCCCAGCATTTT. It codes for CAWSLAAGHQPQHF.

This clone came up a few times. V and J are TRBV9 and TRBJ2-5; 7 nucleotides align to TRBD1. The CDR3 consists of 12 residues. The ends lost 7 bases at V and 1 base at J; junction bases unmatched: 1. Per the germline V gene, CDR1 is SGDLS and CDR2 is YYNGEE. The CDR3 nucleotides read TGTGCCAGCTCAGGGGGCCAAGAGACCCAGTACTTC. Residues: CASSGGQETQYF.

J is TRBJ2-5 and V is TRBV15; D remains ambiguous. V lost 0 bases, J lost 5 bases, and 7 bases lay in between. This CDR3 spans 13 amino acids. Germline V lookup: CDR1 LNHNV, CDR2 YYDKDF (reference sequence). The DNA of the CDR3 is TGTGCCACCAGCAGAGATCTAGAGGAGACCCAGTACTTC. This codes for CATSRDLEETQYF.

The chain has TRBV9 and TRBJ1-3; tentatively, D is TRBD1 (5 bases). CDR1 and CDR2 from the germline V gene are SGDLS and YYNGEE. The CDR3 consists of 17 residues. With 4 bases removed from V and 0 bases from J, the gap between germline ends came to 17 bases. CDR3 sequence reads: CASSSGGEGLSGNTIYF. CDR3 in DNA: TGTGCCAGCAGCAGCGGGGGAGAGGGGCTCTCTGGAAACACCATATATTTT.

DNA of the CDR3: TGTGCCAGCAGGACAGGGCCAGGCGGGGAGCTGTTTTTT. Translating gives CASRTGPGGELFF. J is TRBJ2-2 and V is TRBV2; the match to TRBD1 covers 7 bases. Looked up from germline, CDR1 is SNHLY and CDR2 is FYNNEI. This CDR3 has 13 amino acids. V trimming: 6 bases; J trimming: 7 bases; junction bases outside the gene matches: 5.

The chain joins TRBV7-9 to TRBJ2-7, with D unresolved. Germline lookup yields CDR1 SEHNR and CDR2 FQNEAQ (reference sequence). This CDR3 spans 13 amino acids. Trimming left V 2 bases short and J 3 bases short, with 8 bases between. The CDR3 DNA follows: TGTGCCAGCAGCTTAAACAACCTCTACGAGCAGTACTTC. Amino acid sequence: CASSLNNLYEQYF.

This chain connects TRBV7-9 to TRBJ2-1; D might be TRBD1 (5 bases). The CDR3 length is 15 residues. V was trimmed by 7 bases and J by 7 bases, leaving 20 bases between them. CDR1 and CDR2 from the germline V gene are SEHNR and FQNEAQ (reference sequence). In DNA, the CDR3 is TGTGCCAGCACCCAAGGGGCTGTGGCTACTAATGAGCAGTTCTTC. Translating gives CASTQGAVATNEQFF.

This clone was seen a few times. The rearrangement joins TRBV7-9 to TRBJ2-2; 7 bases agree with TRBD2. The V segment lost 11 bases and the J segment 4 bases; nucleotides outside the gene matches: 7. CDR1 and CDR2 from the germline V gene are SEHNR and FQNEAQ (reference sequence). The CDR3 is made up of 13 amino acids. The CDR3 nucleotides read TGTGCCGTTGGGGGAGGGCCCACCGGGGAGCTGTTTTTT. This gives the protein CAVGGGPTGELFF.

The chain uses TRBV7-9 and TRBJ2-7, with 10 positions matching TRBD1. This CDR3 has 15 amino acids. The germline V gene has CDR1 SEHNR and CDR2 FQNEAQ (reference sequence). The junction had 4 bases not matched to a gene; V was cut back by 3 bases and J by 2 bases. This CDR3 reads CASSLEGTGAYEQYF. CDR3 DNA: TGTGCCAGCAGCTTGGAGGGGACAGGGGCCTACGAGCAGTACTTC.

The V gene is TRBV7-7, the J gene TRBJ2-1; 10 nucleotides agree with TRBD1. Germline V CDR1 and CDR2: SSHAT, FNYEAQ (reference sequence). This CDR3 spans 15 amino acids. Germline trimming cut 1 base from V and 7 bases from J; bases unmatched to any gene: 4. The CDR3 nucleotides read TGTGCCAGCAGCTTAGGGACAGGGGGTCTGAATGAGCAGTTCTTC. It specifies CASSLGTGGLNEQFF. Drawing the rest from reference TRBV7-7 and TRBJ2-1, the complete variable domain is GAGVSQSPRYKVTKRGQDVTLRCDPISSHATLYWYQQALGQGPEFLTYFNYEAQPDKSGLPSDRFSAERPEGSISTLTIQRTEQRDSAMYRCASSLGTGGLNEQFFGPGTRLTVL.

J is TRBJ2-7 and V is TRBV9; TRBD1 matches 10 bases. This CDR3 spans 15 amino acids. V was pared by 3 bases and J by 3 bases, with 6 bases of the junction left unmatched. Per germline, CDR1 SGDLS and CDR2 YYNGEE. CDR3 region: CASSAGTGVGYEQYF. The CDR3 DNA is TGTGCCAGCAGCGCAGGGACAGGGGTTGGCTACGAGCAGTACTTC.

The V gene is TRBV9, the J gene TRBJ2-3; 7 nucleotides align to TRBD1. From germline, CDR1 is SGDLS and CDR2 YYNGEE. V gave up 3 bases and J gave up 4 bases; unmatched junction bases: 8. This CDR3 has 15 amino acids. As DNA, the CDR3 is TGTGCCAGCAGCGCAGAACAGGGGCGGGCAGATACGCAGTATTTT. Translation: CASSAEQGRADTQYF.

The sample holds many counts of this clone. V usage is TRBV7-8 and J usage is TRBJ2-7; TRBD2 is a possible D gene (6 bases). V dropped 8 bases and J dropped 5 bases, with 16 bases sitting between them. The length of the CDR3 is 13 residues. Germline CDR1 reads SGHVS; CDR2 reads FQNEAQ. The CDR3 protein is CASFRDSRNEQYF. The CDR3 coding sequence is TGTGCCAGCTTCCGGGACTCCCGAAACGAGCAGTACTTC.

This chain uses TRBV18 with TRBJ2-2; D call uncertain. The CDR3 contains 14 residues. Trimming left V 2 bases short and J 3 bases short, with 7 bases between. The germline V gene has CDR1 KGHSH and CDR2 LQKENI. CDR3 DNA sequence: TGTGCCAGCTCACCAGACACAGACACCGGGGAGCTGTTTTTT. This codes for CASSPDTDTGELFF.

This clone was picked up a small number of times. The V call is TRBV6-6, the J call TRBJ2-7; D is unresolved. The ends were cut back, 0 bases at V and 4 bases at J, with 7 bases in the middle. This CDR3 region has 13 residues. The V gene's germline CDR1 is MNHNY and CDR2 SVGAGI (reference sequence). The CDR3 DNA reads TGTGCCAGCAGTTACTCGATCGGTTACGAGCAGTACTTC. Its translation: CASSYSIGYEQYF.

J is TRBJ2-2 and V is TRBV10-3; tentatively, D is TRBD2 (5 bases). Germline V gene lookup returns CDR1 ENHRY and CDR2 SYGVKD. The germline V and J ends were trimmed by 3 bases and 6 bases, with 14 bases remaining between them. The CDR3 is made up of 15 amino acids. The CDR3 nucleotides are TGTGCCATCAGTGATATAGGGAAGGAGGCCGGGGAGCTGTTTTTT. Translating gives CAISDIGKEAGELFF.

The rearrangement joins TRBV7-2 to TRBJ2-5, with TRBD2 identical over 9 bases. From germline, CDR1 is SGHTA and CDR2 FQGNSA. CDR3 size: 16 residues. V shed 1 base, J shed 5 bases, and the junction held 8 bases outside the gene matches. The CDR3 coding sequence is TGTGCCAGCAGCTTAGTTGGGCTAGCGGGGCGGGAGACCCAGTACTTC. Amino acids: CASSLVGLAGRETQYF.

The gene calls are TRBV5-3 and TRBJ1-5, with D perhaps TRBD1 (5 bases). TRBV5-3 is an ORF, and what it does is uncertain. The length of the CDR3 is 18 residues. The V end lost 4 bases, the J end lost 0 bases, and 20 bases lay between the germline ends. CDR3 region: CARSGSPRDSDSNQPQHF. The CDR3 region has the DNA TGTGCCAGAAGCGGCTCACCCCGGGACTCCGATAGCAATCAGCCCCAGCATTTT.

CDR3 in DNA: TGTGCCAGCAGCCCATTTTGGGACAGTGCAACTAATGAAAAACTGTTTTTT. The encoded protein is CASSPFWDSATNEKLFF. The chain couples TRBV5-5 to TRBJ1-4, with TRBD1 matching 7 bases. Germline trimming cut 4 bases from V and 0 bases from J; bases unmatched to any gene: 9. Germline CDR1 is SGHKS and CDR2 is YYEKEE (reference sequence). This CDR3 comprises 17 residues.